The following is a T cell receptor (beta chain) sequence with its context. Its antigen is currently unknown. Germline loops: CDR1 MGHDK, CDR2 SYGVNS. The CDR3 totals 13 residues. Deletions cut 0 bases from V and 5 bases from J, with 4 bases between. Unexposed donor CD4+ T cells date from about 2011-2019, before the COVID-19 pandemic. CD4+ T cells were isolated from the cells after 10 days of culture. Testing used SARS-CoV-2 S/N and four cold-coronavirus spikes on unexposed-donor CD4+ T cells, cells permitting. Cultures held roughly 2 million PBMCs per well with roughly 10 IU/ml IL-2. Fresh IL-2 medium replaced half the medium on days 3 and 7. Libraries were prepared by immunoSEQ multiplex PCR; TCRdb keeps only in-frame clonotypes and omits some of them. The table includes tens of thousands of clones, around 72% detected once. These data come from a study of CD4 T cells in relation to SARS-CoV-2 and coronaviruses. On the study more broadly: After nine to eleven days of antigen culture, PBMC TCR beta CDR3s were sequenced.

The J gene is TRBJ1-4, the V gene TRBV25-1; D is unresolved. The sequencing input was CD4+ T cells from PBMCs, cultured in vitro. This clonotype was obtained from a human donor in good health. CDR3 in DNA: TGTGCCAGCAGTGAATATCGAAATGAAAAACTGTTTTTT. Amino acid sequence: CASSEYRNEKLFF. The whole variable domain, remainder taken from reference TRBV25-1 and TRBJ1-4, is EADIYQTPRYLVIGTGKKITLECSQTMGHDKMYWYQQDPGMELHLIHYSYGVNSTEKGDLSSESTVSRIRTEHFPLTLESARPSHTSQYLCASSEYRNEKLFFGSGTQLSVL.